These T cell receptor beta chains were read from a single sample in a study of Graves' ophthalmopathy and Graves' hyperthyroidism. TCRdb used MiXCR to reprocess the multiplex PCR reads, holding one entry per CDR3 protein. The sample has 740,000 or so distinct CDR3 sequences, approximately 40% seen once; the top ten hold approximately 43%. Sequencing input: peripheral blood. The receptors shown here come from an adult man with Graves' ophthalmopathy. Both conserved end residues are part of each CDR3. Each record gives: J gene, clone size, V gene, D gene, CDR3 protein, CDR3 DNA. The D gene is left open where the match is weak. For some rows the clone size is stated as once, few or many, or as a class when expanded; others skip it.

j_call: TRBJ2-5
clone_size: NA
v_call: TRBV24-1
d_call: TRBD1
cdr3_aa: CATSDPGTGDQETQYF
cdr3_nt: TGTGCCACCAGTGACCCAGGGACAGGGGATCAAGAGACCCAGTACTTC

j_call: TRBJ1-1
clone_size: NA
v_call: TRBV29-1
d_call: NA
cdr3_aa: CSVEGVKNTEAFF
cdr3_nt: TGCAGCGTTGAAGGAGTTAAGAACACTGAAGCTTTCTTT

j_call: TRBJ2-2
clone_size: NA
v_call: TRBV9
d_call: NA
cdr3_aa: CASSFRVPAGELFF
cdr3_nt: TGTGCCAGCAGCTTCAGGGTTCCAGCCGGGGAGCTGTTTTTT

j_call: TRBJ2-7
clone_size: once
v_call: TRBV7-9
d_call: NA
cdr3_aa: CASSLMTESDKQYF
cdr3_nt: TGTGCCAGCAGCTTAATGACGGAATCGGACAAGCAGTACTTC

j_call: TRBJ2-7
clone_size: few
v_call: TRBV9
d_call: NA
cdr3_aa: CASSPTGWEQYF
cdr3_nt: TGTGCCAGCAGCCCGACAGGCTGGGAGCAGTACTTC

j_call: TRBJ1-5
clone_size: many
v_call: TRBV9
d_call: NA
cdr3_aa: CASGGGEELPQHF
cdr3_nt: TGTGCCAGCGGGGGAGGGGAGGAATTGCCCCAGCATTTT

j_call: TRBJ1-1
clone_size: NA
v_call: TRBV10-3
d_call: NA
cdr3_aa: CAISYVVGQGKRNTEAFF
cdr3_nt: TGTGCCATCAGTTACGTTGTCGGGCAGGGTAAAAGAAACACTGAAGCTTTCTTT

j_call: TRBJ2-5
clone_size: NA
v_call: TRBV7-6
d_call: NA
cdr3_aa: CASSSTREGGIETQYF
cdr3_nt: TGTGCCAGCAGCTCTACTAGAGAGGGGGGTATAGAGACCCAGTACTTC

j_call: TRBJ2-1
clone_size: NA
v_call: TRBV29-1
d_call: NA
cdr3_aa: CSGRTDSYNEQFF
cdr3_nt: TGCAGCGGCCGGACTGACTCCTACAATGAGCAGTTCTTC

j_call: TRBJ1-1
clone_size: many
v_call: TRBV25-1
d_call: NA
cdr3_aa: CASSQGRGWGAEAFF
cdr3_nt: TGTGCCAGCAGTCAAGGACGCGGGTGGGGTGCTGAAGCTTTCTTT